The clone carrying this T cell receptor (beta chain) was seen ten or more times. This sample stems from a study of regulatory T cells in long-lasting Graves disease. Germline CDR1 is LGHDT and CDR2 is YNNKEL (reference sequence). With 0 bases removed from V and 0 bases from J, the gap between germline ends came to 8 bases. The CDR3 is made up of 16 amino acids. Time point given: newly diagnosed GD, antithyroid drugs for less than 3 months. Generation of the TCR library employed RNA extracted from PBMCs. Relying on iRepertoire HTBI primers and Arm-PCR of CDR3 regions, the team built TCR beta libraries. TCRdb re-analysed the multiplex PCR reads in MiXCR, keeping a single row per CDR3 protein. Found here are around 500,000 distinct CDR3 sequences, around 12% of them singletons; the top ten hold 8.9%. The data also belong to a second study, concerning T cells in Graves' hyperthyroidism and ophthalmopathy.

The sequencing here drew on peripheral blood mononuclear cells (PBMCs), taken at new diagnosis, from a patient treated with antithyroid drugs. The clonotype was recovered from a woman aged 25-40 years with Graves disease. This chain links TRBV3-1 with TRBJ1-4; no reliable D call. The CDR3 nucleotides are TGTGCCAGCAGCCAAGATCCCAGCGCAACTAATGAAAAACTGTTTTTT. Amino acid sequence: CASSQDPSATNEKLFF.